This T cell receptor (beta chain) is from a study of control samples from healthy donors and cancer patients (TCRdb year 2020). Library preparation used the immunoSEQ multiplex PCR assay. This immuneACCESS table, as held by TCRdb, lists in-frame sequences with V and J called but not all clones. Of the missing ones, under half trace to an unresolved V gene in checked studies; the others have no known cause. For this sample there are 100,000 to 150,000 clones; around 90% appear just once. The leading ten clones occupy about 2.3% of the sample. Comment on this clone: It lacks a known antigen. Base quality data are lacking; no much larger clone is found one base away. Other DNA sequences from this sample encode an identical CDR3 as well.

Measured from the cysteine to the phenylalanine, the CDR3 is 11 residues long. The sequence is cut down to CDR3 DNA, 33 bases in frame from base 1. The V end loses 1 base and the J end loses 6 bases, and a stretch of 2 bases separates them. CDR1 and CDR2 are read off the germline V gene as SGHAT and FQNNGV. The receptor was isolated from a man between 35 and 55 years old in good health. Sequenced sample: blood. The sequence is built from TRBV11-2 and TRBJ2-3; confidence is insufficient to name the D gene. The CDR3 region: CASSLADTQYF. Read as DNA, the sequence is TGTGCCAGCAGCTTAGCCGATACGCAGTATTTT. Reference TRBV11-2 and TRBJ2-3 genes cover what lies past the CDR3, so the full variable domain is EAGVAQSPRYKIIEKRQSVAFWCNPISGHATLYWYQQILGQGPKLLIQFQNNGVVDDSQLPKDRFSAERLKGVDSTLKIQPAKLEDSAVYLCASSLADTQYFGPGTRLTVL.